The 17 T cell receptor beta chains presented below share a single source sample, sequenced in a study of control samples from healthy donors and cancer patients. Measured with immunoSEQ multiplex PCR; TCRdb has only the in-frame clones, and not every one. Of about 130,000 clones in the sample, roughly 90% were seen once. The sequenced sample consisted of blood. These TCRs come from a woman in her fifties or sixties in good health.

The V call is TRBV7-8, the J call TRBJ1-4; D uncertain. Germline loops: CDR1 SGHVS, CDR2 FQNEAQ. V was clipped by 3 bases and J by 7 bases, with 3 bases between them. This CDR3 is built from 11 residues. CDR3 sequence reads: CASSFSEKLFF. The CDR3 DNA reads TGTGCCAGCAGCTTTTCTGAAAAACTGTTTTTT.

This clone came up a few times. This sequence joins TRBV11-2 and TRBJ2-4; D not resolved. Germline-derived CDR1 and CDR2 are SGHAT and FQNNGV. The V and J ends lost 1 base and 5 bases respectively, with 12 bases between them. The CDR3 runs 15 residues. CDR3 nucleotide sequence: TGTGCCAGCAGCTTAGGCCCCGCCATTGAAAACATTCAGTACTTC. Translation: CASSLGPAIENIQYF.

The CDR3 region has the DNA TGTGCCACCAGTGATTTAGCAGGAGCCTCCAATGAGCAGTTCTTC. Protein product: CATSDLAGASNEQFF. This rearrangement joins TRBV24-1 to TRBJ2-1; D call uncertain. The V gene's germline CDR1 is KGHDR and CDR2 SFDVKD. The CDR3 is 15 amino acids. V was shortened by 1 base and J by 6 bases, with 12 bases between the two germline ends.

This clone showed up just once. The CDR3 region is CAISGDSKEKLFF. CDR3 in DNA: TGTGCCATCAGTGGGGACAGTAAGGAAAAACTGTTTTTT. The V gene is TRBV10-3, the J gene TRBJ1-4, with 7 bases identical to TRBD1. Trimming cost V 4 bases and J 8 bases; bases outside gene matches: 4. CDR1 ENHRY and CDR2 SYGVKD come from the germline V gene. The CDR3 loop spans 13 amino acids.

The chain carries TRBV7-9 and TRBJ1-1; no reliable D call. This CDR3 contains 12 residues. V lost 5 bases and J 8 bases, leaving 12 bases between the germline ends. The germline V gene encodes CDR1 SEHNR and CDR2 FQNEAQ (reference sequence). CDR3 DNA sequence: TGTGCCAGCAGCAACAACCTCGGGGAAGCTTTCTTT. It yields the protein CASSNNLGEAFF.

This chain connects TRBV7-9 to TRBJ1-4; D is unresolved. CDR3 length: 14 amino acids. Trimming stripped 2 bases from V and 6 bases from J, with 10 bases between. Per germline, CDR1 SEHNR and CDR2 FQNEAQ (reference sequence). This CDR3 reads CASSLWTEDEKLFF. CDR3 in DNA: TGTGCCAGCAGCTTATGGACGGAAGATGAAAAACTGTTTTTT. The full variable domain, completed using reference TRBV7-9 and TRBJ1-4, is DTGVSQNPRHKITKRGQNVTFRCDPISEHNRLYWYRQTLGQGPEFLTYFQNEAQLEKSRLLSDRFSAERPKGSFSTLEIQRTEQGDSAMYLCASSLWTEDEKLFFGSGTQLSVL.

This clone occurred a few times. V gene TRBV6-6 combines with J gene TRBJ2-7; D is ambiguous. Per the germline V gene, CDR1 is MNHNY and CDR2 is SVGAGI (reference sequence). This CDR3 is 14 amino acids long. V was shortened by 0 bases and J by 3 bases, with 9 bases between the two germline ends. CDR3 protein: CASSYSIFSYEQYF. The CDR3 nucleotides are TGTGCCAGCAGTTACTCGATTTTCAGCTACGAGCAGTACTTC.

The CDR3 bases are TGTGCCACAAAAGGGGATTATAGCAATCAGCCCCAGCATTTT. It translates to CATKGDYSNQPQHF. V gene TRBV19 combines with J gene TRBJ1-5, with a possible D match to TRBD1 (5 bases). Germline CDR1 reads LNHDA; CDR2 reads SQIVND (reference sequence). The CDR3 has 14 residues. V dropped 10 bases and J dropped 0 bases, with 13 bases sitting between them.

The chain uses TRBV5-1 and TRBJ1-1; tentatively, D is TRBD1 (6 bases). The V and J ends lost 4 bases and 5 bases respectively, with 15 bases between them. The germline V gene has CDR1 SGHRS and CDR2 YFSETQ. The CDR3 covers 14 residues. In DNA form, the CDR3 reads TGCGCCAGCAGCCCATTGGGGGCGGGAACTGAAGCTTTCTTT. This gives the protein CASSPLGAGTEAFF.

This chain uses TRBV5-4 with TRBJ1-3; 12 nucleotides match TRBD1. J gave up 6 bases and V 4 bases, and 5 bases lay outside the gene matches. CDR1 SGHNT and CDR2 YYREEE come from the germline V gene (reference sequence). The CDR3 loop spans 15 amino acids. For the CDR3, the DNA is TGTGCCAGCAGCCCTGGGACAGGGGGCGAAAACACCATATATTTT. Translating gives CASSPGTGGENTIYF.

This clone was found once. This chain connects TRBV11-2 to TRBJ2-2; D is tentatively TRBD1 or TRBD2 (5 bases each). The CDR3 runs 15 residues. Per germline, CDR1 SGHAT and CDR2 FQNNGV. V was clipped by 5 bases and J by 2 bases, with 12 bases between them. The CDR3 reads CASSRGRTNTGELFF. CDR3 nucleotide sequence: TGTGCCAGCAGCAGGGGACGAACTAACACCGGGGAGCTGTTTTTT.

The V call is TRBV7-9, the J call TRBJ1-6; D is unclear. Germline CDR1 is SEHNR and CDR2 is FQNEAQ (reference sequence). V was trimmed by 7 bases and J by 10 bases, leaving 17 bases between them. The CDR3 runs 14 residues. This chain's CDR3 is CASTPGLRASPLHF. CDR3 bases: TGTGCCAGCACCCCCGGTCTCCGGGCGTCACCCCTCCACTTT.

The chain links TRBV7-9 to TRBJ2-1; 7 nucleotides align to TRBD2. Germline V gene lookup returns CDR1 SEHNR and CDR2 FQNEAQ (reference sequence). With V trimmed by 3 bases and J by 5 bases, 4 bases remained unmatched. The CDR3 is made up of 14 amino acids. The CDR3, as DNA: TGTGCCAGCAGCTTGAAGGGGAGGGACAATGAGCAGTTCTTC. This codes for CASSLKGRDNEQFF.

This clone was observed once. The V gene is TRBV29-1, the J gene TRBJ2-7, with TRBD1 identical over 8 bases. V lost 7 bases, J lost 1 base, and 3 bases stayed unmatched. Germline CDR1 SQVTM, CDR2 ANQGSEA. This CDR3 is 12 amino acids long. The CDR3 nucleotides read TGCAGCGCCTGGACAGGGTCCTACGAGCAGTACTTC. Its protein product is CSAWTGSYEQYF.

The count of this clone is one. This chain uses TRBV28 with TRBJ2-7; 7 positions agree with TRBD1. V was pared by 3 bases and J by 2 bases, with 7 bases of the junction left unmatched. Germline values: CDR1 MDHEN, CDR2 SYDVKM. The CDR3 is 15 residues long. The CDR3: CASSFPGTVTYEQYF. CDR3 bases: TGTGCCAGCAGTTTTCCCGGGACAGTAACCTACGAGCAGTACTTC.

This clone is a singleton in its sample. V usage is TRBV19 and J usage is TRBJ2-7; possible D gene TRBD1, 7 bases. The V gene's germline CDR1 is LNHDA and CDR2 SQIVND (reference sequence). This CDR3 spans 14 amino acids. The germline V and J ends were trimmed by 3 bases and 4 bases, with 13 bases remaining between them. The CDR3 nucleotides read TGTGCCAGTAGTATTGAACAGGGGAGGTACGAGCAGTACTTC. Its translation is CASSIEQGRYEQYF. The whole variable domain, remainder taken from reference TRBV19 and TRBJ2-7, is DGGITQSPKYLFRKEGQNVTLSCEQNLNHDAMYWYRQDPGQGLRLIYYSQIVNDFQKGDIAEGYSVSREKKESFPLTVTSAQKNPTAFYLCASSIEQGRYEQYFGPGTRLTVT.

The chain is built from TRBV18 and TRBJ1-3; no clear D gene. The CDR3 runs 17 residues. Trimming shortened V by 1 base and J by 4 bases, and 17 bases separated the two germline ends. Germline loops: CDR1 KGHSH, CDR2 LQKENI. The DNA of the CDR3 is TGTGCCAGCTCACCACGGGCAGGCTCGCTTTTAGGAAACACCATATATTTT. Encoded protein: CASSPRAGSLLGNTIYF.